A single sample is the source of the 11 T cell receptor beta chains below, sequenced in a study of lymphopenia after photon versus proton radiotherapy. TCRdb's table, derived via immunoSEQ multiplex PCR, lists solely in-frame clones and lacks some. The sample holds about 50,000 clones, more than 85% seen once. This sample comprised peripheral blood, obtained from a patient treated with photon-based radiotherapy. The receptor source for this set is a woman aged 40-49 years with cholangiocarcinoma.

The CDR3 DNA sequence: TGCGCCAGCAGCTCTGCGGGAGATACGCAGTATTTT. As protein: CASSSAGDTQYF. This chain connects TRBV5-1 to TRBJ2-3; a possible D gene is TRBD2 (5 bases). V was trimmed by 3 bases and J by 5 bases, leaving 7 bases between them. From germline, CDR1 is SGHRS and CDR2 YFSETQ. The CDR3 totals 12 residues.

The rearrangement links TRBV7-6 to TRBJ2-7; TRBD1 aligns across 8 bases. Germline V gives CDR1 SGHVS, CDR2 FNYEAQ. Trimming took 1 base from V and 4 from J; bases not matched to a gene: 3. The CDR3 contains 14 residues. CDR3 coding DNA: TGTGCCAGCAGCTTAGGAGACAGGGGATACGAGCAGTACTTC. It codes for CASSLGDRGYEQYF.

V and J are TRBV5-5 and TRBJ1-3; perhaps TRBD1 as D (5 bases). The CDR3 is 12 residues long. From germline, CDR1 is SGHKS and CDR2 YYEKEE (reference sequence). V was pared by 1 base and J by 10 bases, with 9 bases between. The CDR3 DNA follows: TGTGCCAGCAGCTTGTCGGAGGGGACCATATATTTT. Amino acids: CASSLSEGTIYF.

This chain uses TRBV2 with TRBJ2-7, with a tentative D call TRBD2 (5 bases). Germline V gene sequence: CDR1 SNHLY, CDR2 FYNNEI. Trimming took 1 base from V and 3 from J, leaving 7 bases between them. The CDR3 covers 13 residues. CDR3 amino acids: CASSEVRDYEQYF. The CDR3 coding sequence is TGTGCCAGCAGTGAAGTACGGGACTACGAGCAGTACTTC.

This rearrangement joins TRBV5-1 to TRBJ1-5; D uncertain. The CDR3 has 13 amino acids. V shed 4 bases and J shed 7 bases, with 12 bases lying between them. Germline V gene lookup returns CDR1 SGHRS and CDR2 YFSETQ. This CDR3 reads CASSLLDGQPQHF. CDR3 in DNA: TGCGCCAGCAGCCTCCTGGACGGGCAGCCCCAGCATTTT.

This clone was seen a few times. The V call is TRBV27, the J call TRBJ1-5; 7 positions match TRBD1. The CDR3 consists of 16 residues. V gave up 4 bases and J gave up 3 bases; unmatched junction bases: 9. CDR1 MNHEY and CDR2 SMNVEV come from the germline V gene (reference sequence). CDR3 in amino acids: CASSSRGGPLNQPQHF. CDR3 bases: TGTGCCAGCAGTTCAAGAGGGGGCCCTCTCAATCAGCCCCAGCATTTT.

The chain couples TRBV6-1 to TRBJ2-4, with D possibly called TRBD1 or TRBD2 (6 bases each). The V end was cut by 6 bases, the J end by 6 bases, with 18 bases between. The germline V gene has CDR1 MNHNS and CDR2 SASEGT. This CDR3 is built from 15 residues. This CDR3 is CASRRDTPSGNIQYF. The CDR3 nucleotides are TGTGCCAGCAGGCGGGACACCCCAAGCGGAAACATTCAGTACTTC.

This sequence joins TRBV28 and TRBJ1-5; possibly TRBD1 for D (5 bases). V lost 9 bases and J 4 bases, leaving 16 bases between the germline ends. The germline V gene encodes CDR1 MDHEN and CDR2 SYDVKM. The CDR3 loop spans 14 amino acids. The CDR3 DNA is TGTGCCAGTTTGCATGACAGTACAAATCAGCCCCAGCATTTT. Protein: CASLHDSTNQPQHF. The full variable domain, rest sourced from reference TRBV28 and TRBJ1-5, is DVKVTQSSRYLVKRTGEKVFLECVQDMDHENMFWYRQDPGLGLRLIYFSYDVKMKEKGDIPEGYSVSREKKERFSLILESASTNQTSMYLCASLHDSTNQPQHFGDGTRLSIL.

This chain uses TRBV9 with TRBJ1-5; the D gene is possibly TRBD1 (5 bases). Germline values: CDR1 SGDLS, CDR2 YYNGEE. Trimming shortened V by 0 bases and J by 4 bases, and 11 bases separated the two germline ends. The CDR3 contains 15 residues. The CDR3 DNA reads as TGTGCCAGCAGCGTAGCGGCAGGGCCTAATCAGCCCCAGCATTTT. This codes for CASSVAAGPNQPQHF.

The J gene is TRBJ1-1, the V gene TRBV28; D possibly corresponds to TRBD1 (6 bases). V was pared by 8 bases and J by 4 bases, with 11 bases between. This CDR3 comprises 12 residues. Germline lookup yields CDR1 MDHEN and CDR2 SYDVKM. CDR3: CASHPTGTEAFF. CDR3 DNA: TGTGCCAGCCATCCGACAGGCACTGAAGCTTTCTTT. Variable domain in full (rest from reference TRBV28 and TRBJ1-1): DVKVTQSSRYLVKRTGEKVFLECVQDMDHENMFWYRQDPGLGLRLIYFSYDVKMKEKGDIPEGYSVSREKKERFSLILESASTNQTSMYLCASHPTGTEAFFGQGTRLTVV.

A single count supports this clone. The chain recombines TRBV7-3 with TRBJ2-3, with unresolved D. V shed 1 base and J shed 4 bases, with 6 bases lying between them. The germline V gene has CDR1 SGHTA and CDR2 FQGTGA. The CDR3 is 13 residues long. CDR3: CASSLKGPDTQYF. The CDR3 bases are TGTGCCAGCAGCTTAAAAGGGCCAGATACGCAGTATTTT. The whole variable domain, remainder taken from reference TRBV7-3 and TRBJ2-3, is GAGVSQTPSNKVTEKGKYVELRCDPISGHTALYWYRQSLGQGPEFLIYFQGTGAADDSGLPNDRFFAVRPEGSVSTLKIQRTERGDSAVYLCASSLKGPDTQYFGPGTRLTVL.